This TCR beta chain was identified in a study of blood T cell repertoires in COVID-19. The wider study: PBMCs, B-cell-depleted T cells, or T cells were the source of the cDNA or gDNA that made up the material.

The CDR3 is 15 residues long. Germline assignment: CDR1 MNHEY and CDR2 SVGAGI. V was pared by 2 bases and J by 0 bases, with 8 bases between. This clone was seen only a few times. TCRdb's table, derived via immunoSEQ multiplex PCR, lists solely in-frame clones and lacks some. Here the sample spans about 140,000 clones, less than 90% being singletons. The chain joins TRBV6-5 to TRBJ1-3, with D perhaps matching TRBD1 (5 bases). Sequenced: peripheral blood. The receptor was derived from a young man with COVID-19, enrolled during active disease. CDR3 sequence reads: CASSYGTNSGNTIYF. Here the CDR3 DNA reads TGTGCCAGCAGTTACGGGACTAACTCTGGAAACACCATATATTTT.